This T cell receptor beta chain was captured by sequencing in a study of T-cell reconstitution after alpha-beta-depleted transplantation in children. Study-wide results and caveats: Alpha-beta T cells about two months after transplant reportedly derived from several hundred expanded graft clones. Among T cells one year after transplant, newly produced cells accounted for most counts and diversity. From surviving recipient T cells and thymic progenitors came the high day-60 TCRbeta diversity observed in some patients.

Unique molecular identifiers were used in preparing the TCRbeta library. From the PCR reads, TCRdb called clonotypes with MiXCR, one entry per CDR3 protein. The sample has under 300,000 distinct CDR3 sequences, more than 9% seen once. The CDR3 contains 14 residues. Germline CDR1 KGHSH, CDR2 LQKENI. Trimming shortened V by 1 base and J by 8 bases, and 12 bases separated the two germline ends. There are many counts of this clonotype. Its matching antigen is unknown. Sample: peripheral blood, taken 180 days after TCRalphabeta/CD19-depleted stem cell transplant. The clonotype originates from a male patient between 2 and 15 years old who had a stem cell transplant for chronic granulomatous disease, so the T cells may come from the graft donor. This chain links TRBV18 with TRBJ2-1, with D possibly TRBD1 on 6 matching bases. DNA for the CDR3: TGTGCCAGCTCACCACGATTCAGGGGAGATGAGCAGTTCTTC. As protein: CASSPRFRGDEQFF. The full variable domain, completed using reference TRBV18 and TRBJ2-1, is NAGVMQNPRHLVRRRGQEARLRCSPMKGHSHVYWYRQLPEEGLKFMVYLQKENIIDESGMPKERFSAEFPKEGPSILRIQQVVRGDSAAYFCASSPRFRGDEQFFGPGTRLTVL.